The 9 T cell receptor beta chains presented below share a single source sample, sequenced in a study of regulatory T cells in long-lasting Graves disease (dated by TCRdb to about 2021). The time point label, as the study defines it: newly diagnosed GD, antithyroid drugs for less than 3 months. For both TCR sequencing and RNA sequencing, RNA was extracted from PBMCs using TRIzol. Libraries were built with multiplex PCR. TCRdb lists the instrument as Illumina HiSeq 4000. iRepertoire HTBI primers and Arm-PCR amplification of CDR3 regions were used to construct TCR beta libraries. The public reads were reprocessed in TCRdb via fastp at Q25 and MiXCR, keeping in-frame beta chains. Each CDR3 protein gets just one entry, which takes the most common genes and DNA from the rows behind it. The sample table shows about 430,000 distinct CDR3 sequences, and about 15% are seen once. Clones ranked in the top ten supply around 7.6% of the sample.

The data were also submitted as part of a second study, on T cells in Graves' hyperthyroidism and ophthalmopathy.

The sample consisted of peripheral blood mononuclear cells (PBMCs), taken at new diagnosis, from a patient treated with antithyroid drugs. These receptors were obtained from a woman aged 40 to 50 with Graves disease. Donor details come from another sample of the same person, matched by shared clones.

This sequence joins TRBV20-1 and TRBJ1-5; possible D gene TRBD1, 5 bases. The germline V gene has CDR1 DFQATT and CDR2 SNEGSKA (reference sequence). The germline V and J ends were trimmed by 0 bases and 2 bases, with 14 bases remaining between them. This CDR3 is built from 16 residues. CDR3 nucleotide sequence: TGCAGTGCTAGAGATGGAGGGCGGGGGGGCAATCAGCCCCAGCATTTT. It is translated as CSARDGGRGGNQPQHF.

This clonotype was recorded many times. This sequence joins TRBV10-3 and TRBJ2-5, with 8 bases identical to TRBD2. Trimming took 0 bases from V and 5 from J; bases not matched to a gene: 2. Germline-derived CDR1 and CDR2 are ENHRY and SYGVKD. This CDR3 is 14 amino acids long. The chain's CDR3 is CAISESSGSETQYF. The CDR3 DNA is TGTGCCATCAGTGAGTCAAGCGGGAGTGAGACCCAGTACTTC.

The rearrangement joins TRBV18 to TRBJ1-3; a weak D match, TRBD1 (5 bases). Trimming cost V 3 bases and J 3 bases, with 12 bases left between them. Germline V CDR1 and CDR2: KGHSH, LQKENI. The CDR3 loop spans 15 amino acids. This CDR3 is CASSPRTSDGNTIYF. DNA of the CDR3: TGTGCCAGCTCACCTAGGACAAGCGATGGAAACACCATATATTTT.

V usage is TRBV19 and J usage is TRBJ1-1; TRBD1 aligns across 9 bases. Trimming cost V 8 bases and J 6 bases; bases outside gene matches: 13. CDR1 is LNHDA, CDR2 SQIVND, per germline (reference sequence). The CDR3 spans 15 residues. The CDR3 bases are TGTGCCAGTCGTCGGACTGACAGGGGGAGTGCTGAAGCTTTCTTT. Translated: CASRRTDRGSAEAFF.

This clonotype was counted ten times or more. The J gene is TRBJ2-7, the V gene TRBV10-3, with D possibly TRBD1 on 6 matching bases. CDR3 length equals 15 residues. Germline V gene sequence: CDR1 ENHRY, CDR2 SYGVKD. Trimming shortened V by 3 bases and J by 2 bases, and 14 bases separated the two germline ends. CDR3 nucleotide sequence: TGTGCCATCAGTGACCGGGACACCCCTCCCTACGAGCAGTACTTC. Translated, it gives CAISDRDTPPYEQYF.

The chain combines TRBV4-3 with TRBJ2-5, with 7 bases identical to TRBD2. CDR3 length equals 15 residues. CDR1 is LGHNA, CDR2 YSLEER, per germline. Trimming at V came to 0 bases and at J to 5 bases, leaving 6 bases not matched to a gene. CDR3 DNA sequence: TGCGCCAGCAGCCAAGATCCCGGGGAGGGGGAGACCCAGTACTTC. Its protein product is CASSQDPGEGETQYF.

In regard to this clonotype: Without the conserved terminal phenylalanine or tryptophan, this CDR3 likely stems from a read error. The rearrangement links TRBV7-9 to TRBJ2-2, with 12 bases fitting TRBD2. V shed 2 bases, J shed 6 bases, and the junction held 4 bases outside the gene matches. Germline V gives CDR1 SEHNR, CDR2 FQNEAQ (reference sequence). The length of the CDR3 is 16 residues. For the CDR3, the DNA is TGTGCCAGCAGCTTATATCGACTAGCGGGAGCCGGGGAGCTGTTTCTT. Amino acids: CASSLYRLAGAGELFL.

This clonotype was detected many times. The rearrangement joins TRBV6-4 to TRBJ1-2, with a weak D call TRBD1 (6 bases). This CDR3 region has 15 residues. Trimming cost V 6 bases and J 4 bases, with 18 bases left between them. CDR1 MRHNA and CDR2 SNTAGT come from the germline V gene. Here the CDR3 DNA reads TGTGCCAGCAGCCCCGGATGGGGGGCGAGCTATGGCTACACCTTC. As protein: CASSPGWGASYGYTF.

The rearrangement uses TRBV4-2 and TRBJ2-3; 9 nucleotides line up with TRBD2. This CDR3 spans 17 amino acids. After removal of 0 bases from V and 6 bases from J, the junction contained 10 bases not matched to a gene. The germline CDR1 and CDR2 sequences are LGHNA and YNFKEQ. CDR3: CASSQDPGTSSADTQYF. CDR3 nucleotide sequence: TGTGCCAGCAGCCAAGATCCAGGGACTAGCAGTGCGGATACGCAGTATTTT.